Following are 21 T cell receptor beta chains from one sample sequenced in a study of cytomegalovirus exposure and HLA in healthy donors. PCR primers comprised 60 Vbeta and 13 Jbeta primers. Profiling relied on immunoSEQ multiplex PCR, and the TCRdb table lists in-frame clones only, not all of them. The sample consists of tens of thousands of clones, 70% to 85% of them appearing once. The specimen sequenced was PBMCs. The receptor set was obtained from a man aged 65 to 79 in good health and CMV-seropositive.

The rearrangement uses TRBV7-9 and TRBJ1-4, with D maybe TRBD1 (5 bases). CDR1 SEHNR and CDR2 FQNEAQ come from the germline V gene (reference sequence). The CDR3 runs to 14 residues. V gave up 5 bases and J gave up 8 bases, with 15 bases separating them. The CDR3 spells CASSLTQGSEKLFF. CDR3 DNA sequence: TGTGCCAGCAGCCTAACCCAGGGTTCGGAAAAACTGTTTTTT.

The chain's CDR3 is CSVDRDGTQYF. Written as DNA, the CDR3 is TGCAGCGTTGACAGGGATGGGACCCAGTACTTC. The V gene is TRBV29-1, the J gene TRBJ2-5; maybe TRBD1 (5 bases). The germline V and J ends were trimmed by 3 bases and 7 bases, with 9 bases remaining between them. Germline CDR1 reads SQVTM; CDR2 reads ANQGSEA. The CDR3 is made up of 11 amino acids.

CDR3 DNA: TGTGCCAGCAGCGTAGGAGCCCAAGAGACCCAGTACTTC. Amino acids: CASSVGAQETQYF. The chain employs TRBV7-2 and TRBJ2-5; no definite D call. In germline, CDR1 is SGHTA, CDR2 FQGNSA. The ends were cut back, 5 bases at V and 1 base at J, with 8 bases in the middle. The CDR3 length is 13 residues. The variable domain in full, completed from reference TRBV7-2 and TRBJ2-5, reads GAGVSQSPSNKVTEKGKDVELRCDPISGHTALYWYRQSLGQGLEFLIYFQGNSAPDKSGLPSDRFSAERTGGSVSTLTIQRTQQEDSAVYLCASSVGAQETQYFGPGTRLLVL.

V usage is TRBV4-1 and J usage is TRBJ2-7; 8 positions match TRBD2. Germline values: CDR1 MGHRA, CDR2 YSYEKL. Losses at the gene ends were 1 base for V and 1 base for J; bases not matched to a gene: 12. CDR3 length: 18 residues. The CDR3 DNA sequence: TGCGCCAGCAGCCAAGTGCCGCCACGGGCTAGCGGGTCCTACGAGCAGTACTTC. It codes for CASSQVPPRASGSYEQYF.

The genes are TRBV27 and TRBJ2-7, with 8 nucleotides matching TRBD1. CDR1 is MNHEY and CDR2 is SMNVEV in the germline V gene (reference sequence). The V gene end was trimmed by 6 bases and the J gene end by 5 bases; junction bases not matched to a gene: 12. The CDR3 sequence is 15 residues long. CDR3 nucleotide sequence: TGTGCCAGCAGACCCGACAGGGGCCAATTGGACGAGCAGTACTTC. Its protein product is CASRPDRGQLDEQYF.

The chain recombines TRBV28 with TRBJ2-3, with TRBD2 matching over 11 bases. Germline V gene data show CDR1 as MDHEN and CDR2 as SYDVKM. V was pared by 8 bases and J by 2 bases, with 6 bases of the junction left unmatched. This CDR3 comprises 15 residues. The CDR3 loop is CASGTSGALTDTQYF. The CDR3 region has the DNA TGTGCCAGCGGGACTAGCGGAGCGCTCACAGATACGCAGTATTTT.

The chain links TRBV29-1 to TRBJ1-2, with 7 positions matching TRBD1. The CDR3 has 11 amino acids. Germline CDR1 SQVTM, CDR2 ANQGSEA. V gave up 6 bases and J gave up 4 bases; unmatched junction bases: 2. The CDR3 DNA reads TGCAGCGTACGACAGGGCTATGGCTACACCTTC. Amino acids: CSVRQGYGYTF.

The CDR3 DNA sequence: TGTGCCAGCAGCCGAGGAGGGCACTCCTACGAGCAGTACTTC. Translating gives CASSRGGHSYEQYF. This rearrangement joins TRBV28 to TRBJ2-7; a possible D gene is TRBD2 (6 bases). V was cut by 6 bases and J by 0 bases, with 12 bases left in between. Per the germline V gene, CDR1 is MDHEN and CDR2 is SYDVKM. CDR3 length equals 14 residues.

The V call is TRBV7-3, the J call TRBJ2-6; the D gene is possibly TRBD2 (7 bases). Trimming cost V 4 bases and J 4 bases, with 14 bases left between them. The CDR3 contains 16 residues. Looked up from germline, CDR1 is SGHTA and CDR2 is FQGTGA. The DNA of the CDR3 is TGTGCCAGCAGCTCCCCCGCGGGGGCGGGGGCCAACGTCCTGACTTTC. Translating it yields CASSSPAGAGANVLTF.

The chain uses TRBV5-4 and TRBJ1-1, with D possibly being TRBD1 (6 bases). This CDR3 region has 14 residues. V lost 7 bases and J 6 bases, leaving 19 bases between the germline ends. The germline CDR1 and CDR2 sequences are SGHNT and YYREEE (reference sequence). This CDR3 is CASGPHRDPPEAFF. CDR3 DNA sequence: TGTGCCAGCGGACCACACAGGGATCCTCCTGAAGCTTTCTTT.

The chain is built from TRBV2 and TRBJ1-1, with D perhaps matching TRBD1 (6 bases). CDR1 SNHLY and CDR2 FYNNEI come from the germline V gene. The ends were cut back, 5 bases at V and 0 bases at J, with 10 bases in the middle. The CDR3 extends over 14 amino acids. The CDR3 coding sequence is TGTGCCAGCAGTCCACAGGGTGTGAACACTGAAGCTTTCTTT. Translation: CASSPQGVNTEAFF.

This clone came up a few times. The chain carries TRBV7-9 and TRBJ2-7; D remains ambiguous. CDR3 length equals 15 residues. The germline gives CDR1 SEHNR, CDR2 FQNEAQ (reference sequence). V gave up 5 bases and J gave up 4 bases, with 18 bases separating them. CDR3 DNA: TGTGCCAGCAGCCGAGGAGTTGGCCTAGGTTACGAGCAGTACTTC. It is translated as CASSRGVGLGYEQYF.

The chain joins TRBV9 to TRBJ1-1, with D hard to call. V was clipped by 0 bases and J by 4 bases, with 7 bases between them. From germline, CDR1 is SGDLS and CDR2 YYNGEE. This CDR3 is 13 amino acids long. The CDR3 protein is CASSVAKSTEAFF. The DNA for the CDR3 is TGTGCCAGCAGCGTAGCTAAAAGCACTGAAGCTTTCTTT.

This clone was counted a single time. The CDR3 here is CASSIQAGPYNEQFF. In DNA, the CDR3 is TGTGCCAGTAGTATTCAGGCGGGTCCCTACAATGAGCAGTTCTTC. This chain links TRBV19 with TRBJ2-1; maybe TRBD2 (5 bases). Trimming cost V 3 bases and J 2 bases, with 11 bases left between them. The germline V gene has CDR1 LNHDA and CDR2 SQIVND (reference sequence). This CDR3 region has 15 residues.

This clone was found a few times. The chain combines TRBV2 with TRBJ2-1; maybe TRBD1 (6 bases). The CDR3 has 14 amino acids. V was pared by 4 bases and J by 4 bases, with 11 bases between. Per the germline V gene, CDR1 is SNHLY and CDR2 is FYNNEI. The CDR3 sequence: CASSAQGSYNEQFF. CDR3 DNA sequence: TGTGCCAGCAGTGCTCAGGGGAGTTACAATGAGCAGTTCTTC.

This chain links TRBV7-2 with TRBJ2-7, with TRBD1 matching 8 bases. Trimming cost V 5 bases and J 4 bases; bases outside gene matches: 10. This CDR3 has 15 residues. The germline V gene encodes CDR1 SGHTA and CDR2 FQGNSA. Here the CDR3 DNA reads TGTGCCAGCAGCGTCGGACAGGGATCGAGGTACGAGCAGTACTTC. It encodes CASSVGQGSRYEQYF.

Details on this clone: Other nucleotide sequences from this sample produce the same CDR3. This chain uses TRBV11-3 with TRBJ2-3; D not certain. The CDR3 loop spans 13 amino acids. From germline, CDR1 is SGHNT and CDR2 YENEEA. The ends were cut back, 3 bases at V and 1 base at J, with 5 bases in the middle. CDR3 protein: CASSFPGTDTQYF. The CDR3 DNA reads as TGTGCCAGCAGCTTCCCGGGCACAGATACGCAGTATTTT.

The chain couples TRBV23-1 to TRBJ2-7, with TRBD1 identical over 10 bases. TRBV23-1 counts as an open reading frame of uncertain function. The V gene end was trimmed by 0 bases and the J gene end by 2 bases; junction bases not matched to a gene: 1. This CDR3 region has 15 residues. In nucleotides, the CDR3 is TGCGCCAGCAGTCAATCTGGGACAGGGGCCTACGAGCAGTACTTC. This translates into CASSQSGTGAYEQYF.

The chain combines TRBV5-1 with TRBJ2-7; tentatively, D is TRBD2 (5 bases). The CDR3 is 15 residues long. The germline CDR1 and CDR2 sequences are SGHRS and YFSETQ. Trimming stripped 6 bases from V and 1 base from J, with 17 bases between. The CDR3, as DNA: TGCGCCAGCATCTTACATCCGGGGAGATCCTACGAGCAGTACTTC. Encoded protein: CASILHPGRSYEQYF.

The chain carries TRBV5-1 and TRBJ2-7; maybe TRBD2 (6 bases). The length of the CDR3 is 14 residues. CDR1 SGHRS and CDR2 YFSETQ come from the germline V gene. Trimming stripped 5 bases from V and 1 base from J, with 13 bases between. The CDR3 protein is CASRPGTPSYEQYV. The CDR3 DNA reads TGCGCCAGCAGACCCGGGACTCCTTCCTACGAGCAGTACGTC.

The rearrangement links TRBV14 to TRBJ2-7; 7 positions match TRBD1. J lost 3 bases, V lost 8 bases, and 4 bases had no gene match. CDR3 length equals 12 residues. Germline V gene lookup returns CDR1 SGHDN and CDR2 FVKESK. This CDR3 reads CASGWDSYEQYF. CDR3 coding DNA: TGTGCCAGCGGATGGGACAGCTACGAGCAGTACTTC.